Presented here are 2 T cell receptor beta chains from one specimen sequenced in a study of breast tumors, draining lymph nodes, adjacent tissues. Breast cancer patients provided tissue from their axillary draining lymph nodes. TCRdb recomputed calls from the multiplex PCR reads with MiXCR, one row per CDR3 protein. Among about 140,000 distinct CDR3 sequences listed, approximately 32% were seen once. The specimen was axillary lymph node tissue. The receptors come from a female donor with breast cancer. Some clones in this sample may be carry-over from other donors' samples.

The rearrangement links TRBV9 to TRBJ1-4; the D is unclear. Germline assignment: CDR1 SGDLS and CDR2 YYNGEE. V was trimmed by 4 bases and J by 3 bases, leaving 13 bases between them. CDR3 length: 15 residues. The CDR3 region is CASSTTGESNEKLFF. CDR3 nucleotides: TGTGCCAGCAGCACAACCGGAGAATCTAATGAAAAACTGTTTTTT.

The chain links TRBV29-1 to TRBJ1-1; TRBD1 aligns across 7 bases. Germline CDR1 is SQVTM and CDR2 is ANQGSEA. The CDR3 is made up of 15 amino acids. V lost 2 bases and J lost 4; bases outside the gene matches: 10. CDR3 residues: CSVESHRGRSTEAFF. CDR3 DNA: TGCAGCGTTGAATCCCACAGGGGTCGGAGCACTGAAGCTTTCTTT.